Listed below are T cell receptor beta chains from one sample, sequenced in a study of response to subunit inactivated influenza vaccine. TCRdb recomputed calls from the RT-PCR reads with MiXCR, one row per CDR3 protein. Among just under 550,000 distinct CDR3 sequences listed, 20% to 25% were seen once. The sample was also linked to a second study, of T cells expressing NK-cell markers.

The specimen was CD4+ T cells sorted from PBMCs, collected 11 to 12 days after vaccination. The receptors come from a man over 45 who received an inactivated influenza vaccine. The CDR3 runs from the conserved cysteine through the conserved F or W. Fields, in order: V gene, D gene, clone size, J gene, CDR3 DNA, CDR3 protein. D genes are given only for firm matches. Some rows mark clone size as missing; the rest say once, few, many or name a class of expanded clone.

>TRBV28|NA|NA|TRBJ2-5
TGTGCCAGCAGTTTACCCGCGTACCAAGAGACCCAGTACTTC
CASSLPAYQETQYF
>TRBV7-6|NA|many|TRBJ2-5
TGTGCCAGCAGCCCCGGGGTCCAAGAGACCCAGTACTTC
CASSPGVQETQYF
>TRBV20-1|NA|NA|TRBJ2-2
TGCAGTGCCCACAGGAACACCGGGGAGCTGTTTTTT
CSAHRNTGELFF
>TRBV6-2/TRBV6-3|NA|NA|TRBJ1-6
TGTGCCAGCAGAGACGGAAGCGCAGTCCCCCTCCACTTT
CASRDGSAVPLHF
>TRBV7-2|NA|few|TRBJ2-5
TGTGCCAGCAGCCTAAATTCAGGGCGAGAGACCCAGTACTTC
CASSLNSGRETQYF
>TRBV4-3|TRBD2|few|TRBJ2-3
TGCGCCAGCAGCCAAGATCCCCCTAGCGGGGGGGCAGTCTCAGATACGCAGTATTTT
CASSQDPPSGGAVSDTQYF
>TRBV6-1|NA|NA|TRBJ2-7
TGTGCCAGCAGCCGAGCGGGCTTGGACTCCTACGAGCAGTACTTC
CASSRAGLDSYEQYF
>TRBV28|NA|NA|TRBJ2-7
TGTGCCAGCAGTTTCCCGCCTACCTACGAGCAGTACTTC
CASSFPPTYEQYF
>TRBV7-9|NA|NA|TRBJ2-3
TGTGCCAGCAGCTTATCGGAGGGGAGGACAGATACGCAGTATTTT
CASSLSEGRTDTQYF
>TRBV27|NA|few|TRBJ1-1
TGTGCCAGCAGTTTAGAGAGACGCCTCATGAACACTGAAGCTTTCTTT
CASSLERRLMNTEAFF
>TRBV6-1|NA|few|TRBJ2-3
TGTGCCAGCAGAGAAGGGGGGGGGACAGATACGCAGTATTTT
CASREGGGTDTQYF
>TRBV19|NA|NA|TRBJ2-5
TGTGCCAGTAGTATGCGGCAAGAGACCCAGTACTTC
CASSMRQETQYF
>TRBV6-6|NA|NA|TRBJ2-7
TGTGCCAGCAGTCCCCCAGGACAGTACGAGCAGTACTTC
CASSPPGQYEQYF
>TRBV6-1|NA|NA|TRBJ1-3
TGTGCCAGCAGGGATACAGGAGACTCTGGAAACACCATATATTTT
CASRDTGDSGNTIYF
>TRBV5-1|NA|NA|TRBJ2-4
TGCGCCAGCAGTCCCGGGAACAAAAACATTCAGTACTTC
CASSPGNKNIQYF
>TRBV24-1|NA|NA|TRBJ2-5
TGTGCCACCAGTGGTGGAGCTCCGGGGGCGTTGGAGACCCAGTACTTC
CATSGGAPGALETQYF
>TRBV12-3/TRBV12-4|TRBD1|many|TRBJ1-4
TGTGCCAGCACCAAAGACAGGGTGTGGAATGAAAAACTGTTTTTT
CASTKDRVWNEKLFF
>TRBV6-2/TRBV6-3|TRBD2|NA|TRBJ2-7
TGTGCCAGCAGAACCAGCGGGAGAGACTACGAGCAGTACTTC
CASRTSGRDYEQYF
>TRBV5-6|NA|NA|TRBJ2-1
TGTGCCAGCAGCGCCACAATGTATGGTGAGCAGTTCTTC
CASSATMYGEQFF
>TRBV5-1|NA|few|TRBJ2-5
TGCGCCAGCAGCTTGGATCCCGGGCAGGGGACCCAGTACTTC
CASSLDPGQGTQYF
>TRBV4-1|TRBD2|NA|TRBJ2-1
TGCGCCAGCAGGCAGAGGTGGGCTAGCGGGAGTAGTGAGCAGTTCTTC
CASRQRWASGSSEQFF
>TRBV12-3/TRBV12-4|TRBD1|NA|TRBJ2-1
TGTGCCAGCAGTAAGCAGGGGGCTGGAACCTACAATGAGCAGTTCTTC
CASSKQGAGTYNEQFF
>TRBV2|NA|NA|TRBJ2-5
TGTGCCAGCAGTGAACAGTCCGCAGGGCGGGGGACCCAGTACTTC
CASSEQSAGRGTQYF
>TRBV18|NA|NA|TRBJ1-2
TGTGCCAGCTCACCTCGGCTGGAGTTAAACTATGGCTACACCTTC
CASSPRLELNYGYTF
>TRBV12-3/TRBV12-4|NA|few|TRBJ1-2
TGTGCCAGCAGTTTAATCCGTCAGGGGAATGGCTACACCTTC
CASSLIRQGNGYTF
>TRBV20-1|NA|few|TRBJ1-1
TGCAGTGCTAGATCCCTCCCGCGGGCTTTCTTT
CSARSLPRAFF
>TRBV7-2|TRBD2|NA|TRBJ2-7
TGTGCCAGCAGCTTAGCTCTCACTAGCGGTGGCTACGAGCAGTACTTC
CASSLALTSGGYEQYF
>TRBV5-5|TRBD1|once|TRBJ2-1
TGTGCCAGCAGCCAAGGGACAGCGGCCCCTAATTATGAGCAGTTCTTC
CASSQGTAAPNYEQFF
>TRBV5-1|NA|few|TRBJ1-4
TGCGCCAGCAGCCCTGAAGGACAGCTGAATGAAAAACTGTTTTTT
CASSPEGQLNEKLFF
>TRBV11-1|TRBD2|few|TRBJ2-2
TGTGCCAGCAGCCCTCGGGGGGGGACTGCGAACACCGGGGAGCTGTTTTTT
CASSPRGGTANTGELFF
>TRBV6-6|NA|NA|TRBJ1-6
TGTGCCAGCAGTCTCGAAGGTTATTCACCCCTCCACTTT
CASSLEGYSPLHF
>TRBV6-1|TRBD2|NA|TRBJ2-3
TGTGCCAGCAGTCGGACTAGCGGGAGCGCAGATACGCAGTATTTT
CASSRTSGSADTQYF
>TRBV20-1|NA|few|TRBJ2-7
TGCAGTGCTAGGAGGGGCCACTACGAGCAGTACTTC
CSARRGHYEQYF
>TRBV7-9|NA|many|TRBJ2-7
TGTGCCAGCAGCCCGCCGGTCTACGAGCAGTACTTC
CASSPPVYEQYF
>TRBV12-3/TRBV12-4|NA|few|TRBJ2-3
TGTGCCAGCAGTTTACCGGGGGGCCTGTATTTT
CASSLPGGLYF
>TRBV12-3/TRBV12-4|NA|few|TRBJ1-5
TGTGCCAGCAGTTTAAGTATTGGTAGCAATCAGCCCCAGCATTTT
CASSLSIGSNQPQHF
>TRBV7-9|TRBD2|NA|TRBJ2-2
TGTGCCAGCAGCCAGACGGGGGGACGGACCGGGGAGCTGTTTTTT
CASSQTGGRTGELFF
>TRBV7-9|TRBD2|NA|TRBJ2-1
TGTGCCAGCAGCCTACGGACTAGCGGGACGCTCAATGAGCAGTTCTTC
CASSLRTSGTLNEQFF
>TRBV20-1|TRBD1|few|TRBJ1-1
TGCAGTGCTAAGACAGGGGGCACGAACACTGAAGCTTTCTTT
CSAKTGGTNTEAFF
>TRBV2|NA|few|TRBJ1-1
TGTGCCAGCAACACGTATCGGACTGAAGCTTTCTTT
CASNTYRTEAFF
>TRBV3-1|NA|few|TRBJ2-1
TGTGCCAGCAGCCAGGCGGGAAATGAGCAGTTCTTC
CASSQAGNEQFF
>TRBV5-6|NA|few|TRBJ2-1
TGTGCCAGCAGCCAACAGGGCCAGGGAAATGAGCAGTTCTTC
CASSQQGQGNEQFF
>TRBV7-2|NA|few|TRBJ2-1
TGTGCCAGCAGCTTAAGTTCCAGCTCCTACAATGAGCAGTTCTTC
CASSLSSSSYNEQFF
>TRBV11-2|NA|NA|TRBJ2-7
TGTGCCAGCAGGGATATAGCGTGGCAGTACTTC
CASRDIAWQYF
>TRBV6-1|NA|NA|TRBJ2-2
TGTGCCAGCAGCGTACAGGGTGCCACCGGGGAGCTGTTTTTT
CASSVQGATGELFF
>TRBV6-2/TRBV6-3|NA|few|TRBJ2-7
TGTGCCAGCAGCAACGTACCGGAAGTGACTGAGCAGTACTTC
CASSNVPEVTEQYF
>TRBV9|NA|NA|TRBJ2-1
TGTGCCAGCAGCGTTACTAGGTCCGGTGAGCAGTTCTTC
CASSVTRSGEQFF
>TRBV28|TRBD1|NA|TRBJ2-7
TGTGCCAGCACCGATGGACAGGGCTACGAGCAGTACTTC
CASTDGQGYEQYF
>TRBV6-5|NA|few|TRBJ2-7
TGTGCCAGCAGTACACGGTACTACGAGCAGTACTTC
CASSTRYYEQYF
>TRBV28|NA|many|TRBJ2-1
TGTGCCAGCAGTGCCGACTTCCAGAGCTCCTACAATGAGCAGTTCTTC
CASSADFQSSYNEQFF
>TRBV29-1|NA|few|TRBJ2-2
TGCAGCGTCACTTTTCTTGGGAACACCGGGGAGCTGTTTTTT
CSVTFLGNTGELFF
>TRBV6-2/TRBV6-3|NA|few|TRBJ2-7
TGTGCCAGCAGCCCAAGGGTGGGTCCCTCGGGCTCCTACGAGCAGTACTTC
CASSPRVGPSGSYEQYF
>TRBV27|TRBD1|NA|TRBJ2-1
TGTGCCAGCAGGCGAACAGGGGGCTCCTACAATGAGCAGTTCTTC
CASRRTGGSYNEQFF